This T cell receptor (beta chain) was obtained from a study of blood T cell repertoires in COVID-19. The V and J ends lost 7 bases and 2 bases respectively, with 11 bases between them. The germline V gene encodes CDR1 LNHDA and CDR2 SQIVND (reference sequence). This CDR3 comprises 14 residues. Method: immunoSEQ multiplex PCR; TCRdb's copy keeps in-frame clones and lacks some. This table holds 30,000 to 45,000 clones, about 87% found once. This chain links TRBV19 with TRBJ1-4; D remains unclear. The sample taken for sequencing was peripheral blood. This sequence originates from a human donor in a cohort sampled during active COVID-19. CDR3 sequence reads: CASKSVMTNEKLFF. The CDR3, as DNA: TGTGCCAGTAAAAGCGTGATGACTAATGAAAAACTGTTTTTT. Full variable domain (remainder filled in from reference TRBV19 and TRBJ1-4): DGGITQSPKYLFRKEGQNVTLSCEQNLNHDAMYWYRQDPGQGLRLIYYSQIVNDFQKGDIAEGYSVSREKKESFPLTVTSAQKNPTAFYLCASKSVMTNEKLFFGSGTQLSVL.